This TCR beta chain was sequenced for a study of Graves' ophthalmopathy and Graves' hyperthyroidism. Study-wide context: Pretreatment peripheral blood was obtained at initial diagnosis.

As to this clonotype: One end of the junction fails to match germline, which may point to a read error.

Hyperthyroidism patients were newly diagnosed, under 2 months' duration, aged 18 to 65. Pregnant or lactating patients and those with other autoimmune diseases or uncontrolled infections were excluded. RNA transcripts were the source from which TCR beta CDR3 regions were amplified. Investigators did first-round RT-PCR with HTBI primers, then second-round multiplex PCR. MiXCR was run by TCRdb on the multiplex PCR reads, yielding one entry per CDR3 protein. The sample yields under 800,000 distinct CDR3 sequences, roughly 20% seen once. CDR3 length equals 16 residues. In germline, CDR1 is MNHEY, CDR2 SMNVEV (reference sequence).

V and J are TRBV27 and TRBJ2-5; D is unresolved. The material sequenced was peripheral blood. The receptor was isolated from a young woman with stable Graves' hyperthyroidism. Some clones in this sample may be carry-over from other donors' samples. CDR3 amino acids: CASSLWPGLGQETKYF. In DNA, the CDR3 is TGTGCCAGCAGTTTATGGCCCGGTCTGGGCCAAGAGACCAAGTACTTC.